These 8 T cell receptor beta chains were all obtained from the same sample, sequenced in a study of blood T cell repertoires in COVID-19. Measured with immunoSEQ multiplex PCR; TCRdb has only the in-frame clones, and not every one. The sample lists approximately 210,000 clones, approximately 94% seen once, with approximately 0.8% in the top ten. Sequencing input: peripheral blood. These receptors originate from a man between 25 and 39 years old with COVID-19, enrolled during active disease.

The rearrangement uses TRBV18 and TRBJ1-1, with D unresolved. CDR3 length equals 15 residues. CDR1 is KGHSH and CDR2 is LQKENI in the germline V gene. The V end was cut by 1 base, the J end by 0 bases, with 9 bases between. This CDR3 is CASSPRAALNTEAFF. For the CDR3, the DNA is TGTGCCAGCTCACCACGGGCAGCCCTGAACACTGAAGCTTTCTTT.

The J gene is TRBJ2-3, the V gene TRBV5-1, with TRBD1 identical over 10 bases. Germline V lookup: CDR1 SGHRS, CDR2 YFSETQ. Trimming at V came to 4 bases and at J to 1 base, leaving 9 bases not matched to a gene. This CDR3 spans 17 amino acids. CDR3 bases: TGCGCCAGCAGCCCGACAGGGGGCGCTTTTCGCACAGATACGCAGTATTTT. Its translation is CASSPTGGAFRTDTQYF. The full variable domain, in which reference TRBV5-1 and TRBJ2-3 provide the parts outside the CDR3, is KAGVTQTPRYLIKTRGQQVTLSCSPISGHRSVSWYQQTPGQGLQFLFEYFSETQRNKGNFPGRFSGRQFSNSRSEMNVSTLELGDSALYLCASSPTGGAFRTDTQYFGPGTRLTVL.

The chain carries TRBV5-1 and TRBJ2-7; 9 nucleotides line up with TRBD2. The V gene end was trimmed by 4 bases and the J gene end by 5 bases; junction bases not matched to a gene: 10. CDR1 is SGHRS, CDR2 YFSETQ, per germline. There are 15 residues in the CDR3. The CDR3 DNA reads as TGCGCCAGCAGCGTAGCCGGGACTAGCATCCACGAGCAGTACTTC. Its protein product is CASSVAGTSIHEQYF. Filled out from reference TRBV5-1 and TRBJ2-7, the complete variable domain reads KAGVTQTPRYLIKTRGQQVTLSCSPISGHRSVSWYQQTPGQGLQFLFEYFSETQRNKGNFPGRFSGRQFSNSRSEMNVSTLELGDSALYLCASSVAGTSIHEQYFGPGTRLTVT.

CDR3 nucleotides: TGTGCCAGCAGCCCACGACAGCTAAATTCACCCCTCCACTTT. Its translation is CASSPRQLNSPLHF. J is TRBJ1-6 and V is TRBV6-5, with TRBD1 as a possible D gene (5 bases). CDR3 length: 14 residues. Trimming pared 6 bases from V and 7 bases from J, leaving 13 bases between. Germline CDR1 reads MNHEY; CDR2 reads SVGAGI.

CDR3 sequence (DNA): TGTGCCAGCAGACGGACAGGGCGGGATGGCTACACCTTC. Amino acid sequence: CASRRTGRDGYTF. The chain employs TRBV12-3 or TRBV12-4 and TRBJ1-2, with 8 bases matching TRBD1. CDR3 length: 13 residues. The trim removed 6 bases at V and 6 bases at J, leaving 6 bases unmatched.

The chain has TRBV6-2 or TRBV6-3 and TRBJ1-6; TRBD1 matches 9 bases. The CDR3 has 19 residues. Germline loops: CDR1 MNHEY, CDR2 SVGEGT. V gave up 6 bases and J gave up 4 bases; unmatched junction bases: 16. CDR3 amino acids: CASSLQDRGRSRYNSPLHF. The CDR3 DNA is TGTGCCAGCAGCCTACAGGACAGGGGAAGGTCGCGATATAATTCACCCCTCCACTTT.

The chain recombines TRBV2 with TRBJ2-5; 9 bases fit TRBD1. V shed 3 bases and J 3 bases; nucleotides not matched to a gene: 5. This CDR3 spans 15 amino acids. Germline V gene sequence: CDR1 SNHLY, CDR2 FYNNEI. CDR3 loop: CASSDWTGEKETQYF. In DNA, the CDR3 is TGTGCCAGCAGTGACTGGACAGGGGAGAAAGAGACCCAGTACTTC.

The genes are TRBV6-5 and TRBJ1-2, with D hard to call. The germline V gene encodes CDR1 MNHEY and CDR2 SVGAGI. V was clipped by 5 bases and J by 14 bases, with 15 bases between them. The CDR3 is 11 residues long. The CDR3 here is CASSTSLGWTF. In nucleotides, the CDR3 is TGTGCCAGCAGTACCTCACTCGGGTGGACCTTC.